Listed below are T cell receptor beta chains from one sample, sequenced in a study of CD8 T cells in Susac syndrome. Via MiXCR, TCRdb re-called the immunoSEQ multiplex PCR reads, giving one row per CDR3 protein. The table records 75,000 or so distinct CDR3 sequences, 94% of them present only once. The source material was CD8+ T cells from PBMCs. The origin of the receptors is a human donor with Susac syndrome. CDR3s include the opening cysteine and the closing phenylalanine or tryptophan. A D gene is named only where the DNA matches it firmly. Clone size is shown for a subset of rows, as once, few, many or a class of expanded clone.

CDR3 length: 14; clone size: NA; J gene: TRBJ2-1; V gene: TRBV7-2; D gene: TRBD2; CDR3 DNA: TGTGCCAGCAGCTTACCGGGAGGATGGAATGAGCAGTTCTTC; CDR3 protein: CASSLPGGWNEQFF
CDR3 length: 20; clone size: NA; J gene: TRBJ2-2; V gene: TRBV11-1; D gene: TRBD1; CDR3 DNA: TGTGCCAGCAGCACCCCCCCGACTCCGGACAGGGATAAGAACACCGGGGAGCTGTTTTTT; CDR3 protein: CASSTPPTPDRDKNTGELFF
CDR3 length: 14; clone size: NA; J gene: TRBJ2-1; V gene: TRBV27; D gene: TRBD2; CDR3 DNA: TGTGCCAGCAGCCTTCTAGCGGGAGGGGTTGAGCAGTTCTTC; CDR3 protein: CASSLLAGGVEQFF
CDR3 length: 19; clone size: NA; J gene: TRBJ2-5; V gene: TRBV7-9; D gene: TRBD2; CDR3 DNA: TGTGCCAGCAGCGACCGGACTAGCGGGAGGGCCCCTGGGCGGGAGACCCAGTACTTC; CDR3 protein: CASSDRTSGRAPGRETQYF
CDR3 length: 15; clone size: once; J gene: TRBJ2-3; V gene: TRBV24-1; D gene: TRBD2; CDR3 DNA: TGTGCCACAGCTGAGAGCGGGGGGGAGACAGATACGCAGTATTTT; CDR3 protein: CATAESGGETDTQYF
CDR3 length: 15; clone size: NA; J gene: TRBJ1-2; V gene: TRBV5-1; D gene: TRBD1; CDR3 DNA: TGCGCCAGCAAGGGGGACAGTCCAGCTAACTATGGCTACACCTTC; CDR3 protein: CASKGDSPANYGYTF
CDR3 length: 16; clone size: once; J gene: TRBJ2-7; V gene: TRBV7-9; D gene: TRBD1; CDR3 DNA: TGTGCCAGCAGCTGGATTGTGGAGGACAGGGGCCACGAGCAGTACTTC; CDR3 protein: CASSWIVEDRGHEQYF
CDR3 length: 16; clone size: once; J gene: TRBJ2-6; V gene: TRBV13; D gene: TRBD1; CDR3 DNA: TGTGCCAGCAGCAGAGACAGGGACTCTGGGGCCAACGTCCTGACTTTC; CDR3 protein: CASSRDRDSGANVLTF
CDR3 length: 12; clone size: NA; J gene: TRBJ2-7; V gene: TRBV7-9; D gene: TRBD1; CDR3 DNA: TGTGCCAGCAACGGACAGGAGGACGAGCAGTACTTC; CDR3 protein: CASNGQEDEQYF
CDR3 length: 14; clone size: NA; J gene: TRBJ2-3; V gene: TRBV24-1; D gene: TRBD1; CDR3 DNA: TGTGCCACCAGTGCCCCACGAGGGGGACAGACGCAGTATTTT; CDR3 protein: CATSAPRGGQTQYF
CDR3 length: 16; clone size: NA; J gene: TRBJ2-5; V gene: TRBV3-1; D gene: NA; CDR3 DNA: TGTGCCAGCAGCCAAGTTGGCAGGGGTCAACAAGAGACCCAGTACTTC; CDR3 protein: CASSQVGRGQQETQYF
CDR3 length: 12; clone size: few; J gene: TRBJ1-1; V gene: TRBV20-1; D gene: NA; CDR3 DNA: TGCAGTGCACCTGGACCGAACACTGAAGCTTTCTTT; CDR3 protein: CSAPGPNTEAFF
CDR3 length: 10; clone size: few; J gene: TRBJ2-3; V gene: TRBV20-1; D gene: NA; CDR3 DNA: TGCAGTGCTAGCACAGATACGCAGTATTTT; CDR3 protein: CSASTDTQYF
CDR3 length: 13; clone size: NA; J gene: TRBJ2-3; V gene: TRBV6-5; D gene: NA; CDR3 DNA: TGTGCCAGCAGCGCCAGGGGGGCAGATACGCAGTATTTT; CDR3 protein: CASSARGADTQYF
CDR3 length: 14; clone size: NA; J gene: TRBJ2-5; V gene: TRBV10-3; D gene: TRBD2; CDR3 DNA: TGTGCCATCAGTGCCCTAGCGGGAGAAGAGACCCAGTACTTC; CDR3 protein: CAISALAGEETQYF
CDR3 length: 15; clone size: NA; J gene: TRBJ2-3; V gene: TRBV7-3; D gene: NA; CDR3 DNA: TGTGCCAGCAGCGGGGGGACAGAGCTCACAGATACGCAGTATTTT; CDR3 protein: CASSGGTELTDTQYF
CDR3 length: 12; clone size: NA; J gene: TRBJ2-1; V gene: TRBV7-2; D gene: NA; CDR3 DNA: TGTGCCAGCAGCTCCGACAGTTTAGAGCAGTTCTTC; CDR3 protein: CASSSDSLEQFF
CDR3 length: 12; clone size: NA; J gene: TRBJ2-7; V gene: TRBV7-8; D gene: NA; CDR3 DNA: TGTGCCAGCAGCCCAGGGTCCAGCGAGCAGTACTTC; CDR3 protein: CASSPGSSEQYF
CDR3 length: 13; clone size: NA; J gene: TRBJ1-2; V gene: TRBV29-1; D gene: TRBD1; CDR3 DNA: TGCAGCGTTGATAGACAGGGGATGGGCGGCTACACCTTC; CDR3 protein: CSVDRQGMGGYTF
CDR3 length: 14; clone size: NA; J gene: TRBJ2-1; V gene: TRBV11-1; D gene: NA; CDR3 DNA: TGTGCCAGCAGGCTCGGCAGCTCCTACAATGAGCAGTTCTTC; CDR3 protein: CASRLGSSYNEQFF
CDR3 length: 15; clone size: medium-sized; J gene: TRBJ1-5; V gene: TRBV7-9; D gene: NA; CDR3 DNA: TGTGCCAGCAGCTCAGGGACGGATACCAATCAGCCCCAGCATTTT; CDR3 protein: CASSSGTDTNQPQHF
CDR3 length: 12; clone size: NA; J gene: TRBJ2-1; V gene: TRBV27; D gene: NA; CDR3 DNA: TGTGCCAGCAGTTCGCCCAGTGGGGAGCAGTTCTTC; CDR3 protein: CASSSPSGEQFF
CDR3 length: 17; clone size: NA; J gene: TRBJ2-1; V gene: TRBV4-3; D gene: TRBD2; CDR3 DNA: TGCGCCAGCAGCCAAGAAGGGCTAGCGGGGCCCTACAATGAGCAGTTCTTC; CDR3 protein: CASSQEGLAGPYNEQFF
CDR3 length: 16; clone size: NA; J gene: TRBJ2-7; V gene: TRBV29-1; D gene: TRBD1; CDR3 DNA: TGCAGCGTTGACCGGGACAGGGGACAGGGTATGGACGAGCAGTACTTC; CDR3 protein: CSVDRDRGQGMDEQYF
CDR3 length: 15; clone size: NA; J gene: TRBJ1-5; V gene: TRBV9; D gene: NA; CDR3 DNA: TGTGCCAGCAGCGTAGCGTGGGGGAGCAATCAGCCCCAGCATTTT; CDR3 protein: CASSVAWGSNQPQHF
CDR3 length: 13; clone size: NA; J gene: TRBJ2-5; V gene: TRBV18; D gene: NA; CDR3 DNA: TGTGCCAGCTCACCACCGCTGCAAGAGACCCAGTACTTC; CDR3 protein: CASSPPLQETQYF
CDR3 length: 12; clone size: NA; J gene: TRBJ2-1; V gene: TRBV11-1; D gene: NA; CDR3 DNA: TGTGCCAGCAGCTTTACCTCGGACGGGCAGTTCTTC; CDR3 protein: CASSFTSDGQFF
CDR3 length: 16; clone size: NA; J gene: TRBJ2-1; V gene: TRBV4-3; D gene: NA; CDR3 DNA: TGCGCCAGCAGCCAAGACCTCCCCGCAAACTACAATGAGCAGTTCTTC; CDR3 protein: CASSQDLPANYNEQFF
CDR3 length: 13; clone size: NA; J gene: TRBJ2-3; V gene: TRBV29-1; D gene: TRBD1; CDR3 DNA: TGCAGCGTTGAAATCCAGGGGGTAGATACGCAGTATTTT; CDR3 protein: CSVEIQGVDTQYF
CDR3 length: 13; clone size: NA; J gene: TRBJ2-1; V gene: TRBV12-3/TRBV12-4; D gene: NA; CDR3 DNA: TGTGCCAGCAGTTTGGCGGGTTTGAGGGAGCAGTTCTTC; CDR3 protein: CASSLAGLREQFF
CDR3 length: 14; clone size: NA; J gene: TRBJ2-3; V gene: TRBV12-3/TRBV12-4; D gene: NA; CDR3 DNA: TGTGCCAGCAGGCCCGGGCCAACAGGGGATACGCAGTATTTT; CDR3 protein: CASRPGPTGDTQYF
CDR3 length: 16; clone size: NA; J gene: TRBJ1-1; V gene: TRBV3-1; D gene: NA; CDR3 DNA: TGTGCCAGCAGCCAAGATGGGACTCCCCCCGCCGGGGAAGCTTTCTTT; CDR3 protein: CASSQDGTPPAGEAFF
CDR3 length: 15; clone size: NA; J gene: TRBJ2-7; V gene: TRBV15; D gene: TRBD1; CDR3 DNA: TGTGCCACCAGCACAGAGTTAGACAGGGTCTACGAGCAGTACTTC; CDR3 protein: CATSTELDRVYEQYF
CDR3 length: 14; clone size: few; J gene: TRBJ2-7; V gene: TRBV27; D gene: TRBD1; CDR3 DNA: TGTGCCAGCAGTTTCGGACAGGGCAGCTACGAGCAGTACTTC; CDR3 protein: CASSFGQGSYEQYF
CDR3 length: 16; clone size: NA; J gene: TRBJ2-5; V gene: TRBV5-1; D gene: TRBD2; CDR3 DNA: TGCGCCAGCAGCCCTTTGGGACTAGGGGCGTTAGAGACCCAGTACTTC; CDR3 protein: CASSPLGLGALETQYF
CDR3 length: 15; clone size: once; J gene: TRBJ2-7; V gene: TRBV13; D gene: TRBD2; CDR3 DNA: TGTGCCAGCAGCTTGGAGCGGGGGGTCCTCCACGAGCAGTACTTC; CDR3 protein: CASSLERGVLHEQYF
CDR3 length: 13; clone size: few; J gene: TRBJ1-2; V gene: TRBV5-6; D gene: TRBD1; CDR3 DNA: TGTGCCAGCAGCTCACAGGGGAGCTATGGCTACACCTTC; CDR3 protein: CASSSQGSYGYTF
CDR3 length: 13; clone size: NA; J gene: TRBJ2-1; V gene: TRBV6-2/TRBV6-3; D gene: NA; CDR3 DNA: TGTGCCAGCATCGGGGGAGTGACAAATGAGCAGTTCTTC; CDR3 protein: CASIGGVTNEQFF
CDR3 length: 15; clone size: NA; J gene: TRBJ2-1; V gene: TRBV7-9; D gene: NA; CDR3 DNA: TGTGCCAGCAGCCCTAAGTCGGACCCCGACAATGAGCAGTTCTTC; CDR3 protein: CASSPKSDPDNEQFF
CDR3 length: 11; clone size: NA; J gene: TRBJ1-1; V gene: TRBV27; D gene: NA; CDR3 DNA: TGTGCCAGCAGTTCAACAGGAGCGGCTTTCTTT; CDR3 protein: CASSSTGAAFF
CDR3 length: 13; clone size: NA; J gene: TRBJ2-3; V gene: TRBV7-9; D gene: NA; CDR3 DNA: TGTGCCAGCAGCTACTACTACACAGATACGCAGTATTTT; CDR3 protein: CASSYYYTDTQYF
CDR3 length: 16; clone size: medium-sized; J gene: TRBJ2-7; V gene: TRBV7-6; D gene: NA; CDR3 DNA: TGTGCCAGCAGCATAGATGACTCTGACCCTCCCTACGAGCAGTACTTC; CDR3 protein: CASSIDDSDPPYEQYF
CDR3 length: 16; clone size: NA; J gene: TRBJ2-2; V gene: TRBV20-1; D gene: NA; CDR3 DNA: TGCAGTGCTAGGGATTACAGGGACCCAAGGACCGGGGAGCTGTTTTTT; CDR3 protein: CSARDYRDPRTGELFF
CDR3 length: 13; clone size: once; J gene: TRBJ1-1; V gene: TRBV27; D gene: NA; CDR3 DNA: TGTGCCAGCAGTTTGGCCCGGAACACTGAAGCTTTCTTT; CDR3 protein: CASSLARNTEAFF
CDR3 length: 14; clone size: NA; J gene: TRBJ2-7; V gene: TRBV19; D gene: NA; CDR3 DNA: TGTGCCAGTAGTATCCCGGACAGCCCCTACGAGCAGTACTTC; CDR3 protein: CASSIPDSPYEQYF
CDR3 length: 13; clone size: NA; J gene: TRBJ1-2; V gene: TRBV2; D gene: NA; CDR3 DNA: TGTGCCAGCACCCGCTTCCCTTGGGATGGCTACACCTTC; CDR3 protein: CASTRFPWDGYTF
CDR3 length: 17; clone size: NA; J gene: TRBJ2-3; V gene: TRBV14; D gene: NA; CDR3 DNA: TGTGCCAGCAGCCTCCTCGCTTCGTGGGGGAGCGCAGATACGCAGTATTTT; CDR3 protein: CASSLLASWGSADTQYF
CDR3 length: 18; clone size: NA; J gene: TRBJ1-1; V gene: TRBV11-1; D gene: TRBD1; CDR3 DNA: TGTGCCAGCAGCAACCTTATACGACAGGGACGATTGAACACTGAAGCTTTCTTT; CDR3 protein: CASSNLIRQGRLNTEAFF
CDR3 length: 16; clone size: NA; J gene: TRBJ2-3; V gene: TRBV27; D gene: TRBD1; CDR3 DNA: TGTGCCAGCAGTGGTGGGACAGGGTGGAGCACAGATACGCAGTATTTT; CDR3 protein: CASSGGTGWSTDTQYF
CDR3 length: 16; clone size: NA; J gene: TRBJ1-5; V gene: TRBV7-2; D gene: NA; CDR3 DNA: TGTGCCAGCAGCTTGGACAGCCCATATAGCAATCAGCCCCAGCATTTT; CDR3 protein: CASSLDSPYSNQPQHF
CDR3 length: 16; clone size: NA; J gene: TRBJ2-7; V gene: TRBV7-8; D gene: TRBD1; CDR3 DNA: TGTGCCAGCAGCCCCTTGGACAGGCGATACTCCTACGAGCAGTACTTC; CDR3 protein: CASSPLDRRYSYEQYF
CDR3 length: 16; clone size: NA; J gene: TRBJ2-7; V gene: TRBV5-1; D gene: TRBD2; CDR3 DNA: TGCGCCAGCAGCTGGGATCGGGCGGGAGTTTGGAGCGAGCAGTACTTC; CDR3 protein: CASSWDRAGVWSEQYF
CDR3 length: 11; clone size: NA; J gene: TRBJ2-4; V gene: TRBV7-9; D gene: NA; CDR3 DNA: TGTGCCAGCAGGGGATTGAACATTCAGTACTTC; CDR3 protein: CASRGLNIQYF
CDR3 length: 16; clone size: NA; J gene: TRBJ2-1; V gene: TRBV7-2; D gene: TRBD2; CDR3 DNA: TGTGCCAGCAGTTCTAGCGGGAGGAGCTCCTACAATGAGCAGTTCTTC; CDR3 protein: CASSSSGRSSYNEQFF
CDR3 length: 18; clone size: NA; J gene: TRBJ2-3; V gene: TRBV15; D gene: NA; CDR3 DNA: TGTGCCACCAGCAGAGATCTATGGGCGGAGGAGTCCACAGATACGCAGTATTTT; CDR3 protein: CATSRDLWAEESTDTQYF
CDR3 length: 15; clone size: once; J gene: TRBJ2-5; V gene: TRBV24-1; D gene: NA; CDR3 DNA: TGTGCCACCAGTGCCGGACAGACTCTAGAAGAGACCCAGTACTTC; CDR3 protein: CATSAGQTLEETQYF
CDR3 length: 11; clone size: NA; J gene: TRBJ2-4; V gene: TRBV12-3/TRBV12-4; D gene: NA; CDR3 DNA: TGTGCCAGTACCCGAGGGGACATTCAGTACTTC; CDR3 protein: CASTRGDIQYF